This T cell receptor (beta chain) was retrieved from a study of blood T cell repertoires in COVID-19. About the research overall: Sources were T cells, B-cell-depleted T cells, or PBMCs; the material itself was cDNA or gDNA.

TCRdb keeps only in-frame clones here, not all; method: immunoSEQ multiplex PCR. The data show some 190,000 clones, with approximately 85% seen just once and about 5.1% held by the top ten. J gave up 8 bases and V 6 bases, and 15 bases lay outside the gene matches. CDR3 length equals 18 residues. The germline gives CDR1 LNHDA, CDR2 SQIVND (reference sequence). V is TRBV19 and J is TRBJ2-4, with 14 bases fitting TRBD2. What was sequenced was peripheral blood. This clonotype was obtained from a woman between 65 and 79 years old with active or convalescent COVID-19. CDR3 region: CASSPSGLAGVGSDIQYF. CDR3 nucleotide sequence: TGTGCCAGTAGCCCTTCGGGACTAGCGGGAGTCGGGAGTGACATTCAGTACTTC.